This T cell receptor beta chain was sequenced in a study of T cell responses to AZD1222 COVID-19 vaccine. Regarding the study as a whole: Baseline seropositivity characterized only a handful of AZD1222 recipients.

Concerning this clone: What it binds is not known.

Data came from immunoSEQ multiplex PCR; TCRdb stores just in-frame clones and leaves some out. The sample lists around 73,000 clones, 85% to 90% occurring once. The CDR3 sequence is 14 residues long. V dropped 1 base and J dropped 10; count of bases not matched to a gene: 4. Germline V CDR1 and CDR2: LNHNV, YYDKDF (reference sequence). The sample in question was peripheral blood, obtained 28 days after the second AZD1222 dose. This TCR derives from an adult who received the AZD1222 COVID-19 vaccine. The rearrangement uses TRBV15 and TRBJ1-6; 7 positions match TRBD1. The CDR3 DNA reads as TGTGCCACCAGCAGAGGAGGGACAGTCTCACCCCTCCACTTT. Its translation is CATSRGGTVSPLHF.